The 22 T cell receptor beta chains presented below share a single source sample, sequenced in a study of T cells in women clearing cervical HPV infection. Profiling relied on immunoSEQ multiplex PCR, and the TCRdb table lists in-frame clones only, not all of them. Its clone listing holds about 20,000 clones. The sample consisted of blood buffy coat. The receptors were sampled from a woman aged 18 to 75 with a cervical HPV16 infection that either progressed to CIN3+ or cleared (not recorded which).

A note on this clone: Sequencing ends 3 residues short of the CDR3 end; the germline J gene provides the rest. The chain employs TRBV7-2 and TRBJ1-2, with TRBD1 as a possible D gene (6 bases). Germline CDR1 and CDR2: SGHTA and FQGNSA. The CDR3 runs 15 residues. The CDR3 here is CASSLERGPTDTYTF. The sequenced CDR3 bases are TGTGCCAGCAGCTTGGAGCGGGGGCCCACAGATACC.

Turning to this clone: The read halts 3 residues ahead of the CDR3 end, with the missing end drawn from the germline J gene. This chain connects TRBV5-6 to TRBJ2-3; D is perhaps TRBD1 (6 bases). Germline assignment: CDR1 SGHDT and CDR2 YYEEEE. The CDR3 extends over 12 amino acids. The CDR3 bases that were read are TGTGCCAGCAGCTACAGGGACCAGCCG. Amino acids: CASSYRDQP. The full CDR3 sequence reads CASSYRDQPQYF.

Concerning this clone: The read comes to an end 3 residues before the CDR3 does, leaving the germline J gene to fill in the end. The genes are TRBV28 and TRBJ2-5, with 8 bases matching TRBD2. V lost 6 bases and J lost 2; bases outside the gene matches: 5. The V gene's germline CDR1 is MDHEN and CDR2 SYDVKM. The CDR3 contains 14 residues. The CDR3 here is CASSQLAEQETQYF. Partial CDR3 DNA: TGTGCCAGCAGCCAACTAGCGGAGCAAGAGACC.

As regards this clone: The CDR3 extends 3 residues past the end of the read, so its final part is completed from the germline J gene. The chain joins TRBV7-2 to TRBJ1-2, with a possible D match to TRBD1 (5 bases). CDR3 size: 14 residues. V lost 5 bases and J lost 4, with 14 bases in between. Germline-derived CDR1 and CDR2 are SGHTA and FQGNSA. This CDR3 reads CASSPGGTPYGYTF. The CDR3 bases that were read are TGTGCCAGCAGCCCTGGCGGGACTCCCTATGGC.

On this clone: The CDR3 is cut off 3 residues early in the read; its end comes from the germline J gene. V and J are TRBV15 and TRBJ2-1, with 10 nucleotides matching TRBD2. This CDR3 contains 18 residues. The ends lost 0 bases at V and 2 bases at J; junction bases unmatched: 7. The V gene's germline CDR1 is LNHNV and CDR2 YYDKDF (reference sequence). This chain's CDR3 is CATSRDGSGGPAYNEQFF. The sequenced CDR3 bases are TGTGCCACCAGCAGAGACGGTAGCGGGGGGCCCGCCTACAATGAG.

About this clone itself: The CDR3 is cut off 3 residues early in the read; its end comes from the germline J gene. The chain recombines TRBV20-1 with TRBJ2-2; TRBD1 agrees at 7 bases. Germline CDR1 DFQATT, CDR2 SNEGSKA (reference sequence). This CDR3 has 13 amino acids. The CDR3 bases that were read are TGCAGTGCTTCGACAGGGACCAATTCACCG. This gives the protein CSASTGTNSP. The entire CDR3 is CSASTGTNSPLFF.

A note on this clone: The CDR3 end falls 3 residues outside the read, so it is completed with the germline J gene. V gene TRBV5-1 combines with J gene TRBJ1-2; 9 bases are shared with TRBD1. The germline gives CDR1 SGHRS, CDR2 YFSETQ. CDR3 length: 14 amino acids. J lost 5 bases, V lost 4 bases, and 6 bases had no gene match. The part of the CDR3 DNA that was read is TGCGCCAGCAGCAGTTTTGACAGGGGGTATGGC. Translated: CASSSFDRGYG. The whole CDR3 reads CASSSFDRGYGYTF. The full variable domain, its missing parts supplied by reference TRBV5-1 and TRBJ1-2, is KAGVTQTPRYLIKTRGQQVTLSCSPISGHRSVSWYQQTPGQGLQFLFEYFSETQRNKGNFPGRFSGRQFSNSRSEMNVSTLELGDSALYLCASSSFDRGYGYTFGSGTRLTVV.

As for this clone: The read terminates 3 residues ahead of where the CDR3 ends, so the germline J gene completes it. The chain carries TRBV18 and TRBJ2-3; 9 bases match TRBD1. The CDR3 consists of 16 residues. CDR1 and CDR2 from the germline V gene are KGHSH and LQKENI. CDR3 sequence reads: CASSPTGGLPQETQYF. The sequenced part of the CDR3 DNA is TGTGCCAGCTCACCAACAGGGGGCCTCCCCCAAGAGACG.

A word on this clone: The read halts 3 residues ahead of the CDR3 end, with the missing end drawn from the germline J gene. The chain combines TRBV2 with TRBJ2-3; 7 positions agree with TRBD2. This CDR3 spans 12 amino acids. Germline-derived CDR1 and CDR2 are SNHLY and FYNNEI. The CDR3 bases that were read are TGTGCCAGCAGTGAACGGGGGGTGACG. It specifies CASSERGVT. The full CDR3 sequence reads CASSERGVTQYF.

Comments on this clone: The observed sequence ends 3 residues before the CDR3 terminus, with the missing tail filled in from the germline J gene. The rearrangement uses TRBV7-9 and TRBJ1-1; tentative D call: TRBD1 (6 bases). The CDR3 sequence is 15 residues long. Germline V CDR1 and CDR2: SEHNR, FQNEAQ (reference sequence). The CDR3 loop is CASSFGGLRVGEAFF. The CDR3 DNA, read in part, is TGTGCCAGCAGCTTCGGGGGGCTCCGGGTGGGGGAA.

Remarks on this clone: The read terminates 3 residues before the CDR3 end, so the remaining end is supplied by the germline J gene. The chain links TRBV6-1 to TRBJ1-2; D is unresolved. Germline CDR1 MNHNS, CDR2 SASEGT. V shed 2 bases and J shed 7 bases, with 14 bases lying between them. CDR3 size: 14 residues. The CDR3 sequence is CASSESEEGSGYTF. CDR3 DNA (partial): TGTGCCAGCAGTGAAAGCGAGGAAGGCAGTGGC.

As to this clone: The CDR3 end lies 3 residues beyond the end of the read and is filled in from the germline J gene. V is TRBV5-6 and J is TRBJ2-2; 8 bases agree with TRBD1. The CDR3 runs to 15 residues. Germline V gives CDR1 SGHDT, CDR2 YYEEEE. V shed 2 bases, J shed 4 bases, and the junction held 4 bases outside the gene matches. The CDR3 spells CASSFLDRGTGELFF. Partial CDR3 DNA: TGTGCCAGCAGCTTTTTAGACAGGGGCACCGGGGAG.

Note on this clone: The missing CDR3 end, 3 residues past where the read stops, is filled in from the germline J gene. The chain joins TRBV18 to TRBJ2-2, with D hard to call. In germline, CDR1 is KGHSH, CDR2 LQKENI. CDR3 size: 14 residues. The sequenced part of the CDR3 DNA is TGTGCCAGCTCACCAGGCAGAACTAATGAAAAG. Its translation is CASSPGRTNEK. The CDR3 as a whole reads CASSPGRTNEKLFF.

With regard to this clone: Read coverage stops 3 residues before the CDR3 terminus; the germline J gene supplies the remainder. This sequence joins TRBV5-1 and TRBJ2-7, with 7 bases fitting TRBD1. The length of the CDR3 is 16 residues. The V and J ends lost 4 bases and 6 bases, in that order; junction bases with no gene match: 16. Looked up from germline, CDR1 is SGHRS and CDR2 is YFSETQ. The CDR3 loop is CASSTWTGLGRSEQYF. The CDR3 DNA, read in part, is TGCGCCAGCAGCACCTGGACAGGACTTGGGCGGAGCGAG.

To note about this clone: Read data end 3 residues before the CDR3 end; the end is taken from the germline J gene. The chain carries TRBV19 and TRBJ2-5; the match to TRBD1 covers 9 bases. Per germline, CDR1 LNHDA and CDR2 SQIVND (reference sequence). The CDR3 is 16 residues long. With V trimmed by 4 bases and J by 3 bases, 9 bases remained unmatched. CDR3 loop: CASSTTGGVREETQYF. CDR3 DNA (partial): TGTGCCAGTAGTACTACAGGGGGCGTTAGGGAAGAGACC.

Of note for this clone: The CDR3 end lies 3 residues beyond the end of the read and is filled in from the germline J gene. The chain links TRBV19 to TRBJ2-5, with 14 bases that match TRBD2. This CDR3 is built from 16 residues. CDR1 is LNHDA, CDR2 SQIVND, per germline (reference sequence). After removal of 6 bases from V and 5 bases from J, the junction contained 8 bases not matched to a gene. The CDR3 region is CASRRTSGGTGETQYF. The sequenced CDR3 bases are TGTGCCAGTAGGAGGACTAGCGGGGGGACTGGGGAGACC.

The CDR3 region is CASSPDRSSYEQYF. CDR3 DNA, as far as it was read: TGTGCCAGCAGCCCGGACAGGAGCTCCTACGAG. The chain couples TRBV5-6 to TRBJ2-7; 7 bases are a match to TRBD1. The sequence runs out 3 residues before the end of the CDR3; the remainder is reconstructed from the germline J gene. The length of the CDR3 is 14 residues. V was clipped by 4 bases and J by 0 bases; unmatched bases: 4. Germline loops: CDR1 SGHDT, CDR2 YYEEEE.

As to this clone: Germline and junction disagree at one end, which may indicate a read error. Read coverage stops 3 residues before the CDR3 terminus; the germline J gene supplies the remainder. V is TRBV4-2 and J is TRBJ2-2; D remains ambiguous. CDR3 size: 16 residues. Germline CDR1 is LGHNA and CDR2 is YNFKEQ. Here the CDR3 reads CASSHSNGVTNEKLFF. CDR3 DNA (partial): TGCGCCAGCAGCCACTCGAACGGTGTAACTAATGAAAAG.

The DNA read from the CDR3 is TGTGCCAGCAGCCCCCAAGGCCCTGGGGCCAACGTC. It specifies CASSPQGPGANV. The entire CDR3 reads CASSPQGPGANVLTF. The chain couples TRBV7-3 to TRBJ2-6; D is uncertain. Coverage ceases 3 residues before the CDR3 finishes, and the germline J gene fills in the end. V was cut by 5 bases and J by 2 bases, with 10 bases left in between. Germline lookup yields CDR1 SGHTA and CDR2 FQGTGA. The length of the CDR3 is 15 residues.

Concerning this clone: Read sequence stops 3 residues before the CDR3 end, and the germline J gene provides the missing end. This sequence joins TRBV20-1 and TRBJ2-5, with TRBD2 identical over 9 bases. From germline, CDR1 is DFQATT and CDR2 SNEGSKA (reference sequence). This CDR3 is 12 amino acids long. Losses at the gene ends were 6 bases for V and 3 bases for J; bases not matched to a gene: 2. The CDR3 sequence is CSARLAEETQYF. The sequenced part of the CDR3 DNA is TGCAGTGCCCGACTAGCGGAAGAGACC.

A note on this clone: The read finishes 3 residues shy of the CDR3 end, and the germline J gene is used to complete it. The V gene is TRBV7-2, the J gene TRBJ2-3; tentative D call: TRBD2 (6 bases). Germline loops: CDR1 SGHTA, CDR2 FQGNSA. The CDR3 loop spans 13 amino acids. Incomplete CDR3 DNA: TGTGCCACCGGGGCGGGGTCCCAAGAGACG. Translated, it gives CATGAGSQET. In full, the CDR3 reads CATGAGSQETQYF.

In regard to this clone: The sequence runs out 3 residues before the end of the CDR3; the remainder is reconstructed from the germline J gene. V gene TRBV6-2 or TRBV6-3 combines with J gene TRBJ2-3; tentatively, D is TRBD1 (6 bases). The germline V and J ends were trimmed by 5 bases and 0 bases, with 12 bases remaining between them. The CDR3 consists of 15 residues. CDR1 is MNHEY, CDR2 SVGEGT, per germline. CDR3 region: CASSTYRESTDTQYF. CDR3 DNA (partial): TGTGCCAGCAGTACCTACAGGGAAAGCACAGATACG.